This TCR beta chain stems from a study of T cell responses to AZD1222 COVID-19 vaccine. Across the study: Second-dose schedules of about 4 or about 12 weeks were combined. Findings of the study overall: At 160-218 and 743-854, vaccine-associated CD4 TCRs were dominant, and they spanned spike.

Sequenced by immunoSEQ multiplex PCR; TCRdb stores in-frame clones only, minus some. Here the sample spans 150,000 or so clones, over 90% being singletons. To note about this clone: As yet, its antigen is unknown.

Germline CDR1 reads SGHDT; CDR2 reads YYEEEE. The V end lost 4 bases, the J end lost 0 bases, and 16 bases lay between the germline ends. CDR3 size: 17 residues. V and J are TRBV5-6 and TRBJ2-2; tentatively, D is TRBD1 (6 bases). The material sequenced was peripheral blood, taken on day 0 of AZD1222 vaccination. This TCR was recovered from an adult in good health. This chain's CDR3 is CASSQTTGRSNTGELFF. CDR3 nucleotide sequence: TGTGCCAGCAGCCAGACGACAGGACGTTCGAACACCGGGGAGCTGTTTTTT.